Listed here are 23 T cell receptor beta chains from one sample, sequenced in a study of T cells in pancreatic ductal adenocarcinoma (dated by TCRdb to about 2017). Library method: the immunoSEQ multiplex PCR assay. The immuneACCESS repertoire file appears here via TCRdb, limited to in-frame rearrangements. These files lack a portion of the clones; in checked studies, under half of the deficit traces to unresolved V genes, and the cause of the others is not known. Within this sample are about 97,000 clones, with roughly 96% of them counted one time only. The ten largest clones add up to about 3% of the sample. The selected pancreatic ductal adenocarcinoma patients had received surgery without neoadjuvant therapy. The sample comprised PBMCs. The receptors derive from a human donor with pancreatic ductal adenocarcinoma.

The chain is built from TRBV10-2 and TRBJ1-1; no clear D gene. The length of the CDR3 is 11 residues. In germline, CDR1 is WSHSY, CDR2 SAAADI. Trimming removed 4 bases from V and 2 bases from J, with 2 bases in between. This CDR3 is CASSANTEAFF. CDR3 sequence (DNA): TGCGCCAGCAGTGCTAACACTGAAGCTTTCTTT.

This chain connects TRBV2 to TRBJ2-2; D is possibly TRBD1 (6 bases). V lost 8 bases and J 7 bases, leaving 17 bases between the germline ends. This CDR3 comprises 14 residues. In germline, CDR1 is SNHLY, CDR2 FYNNEI. Written as DNA, the CDR3 is TGTGCCAGCGGGTATATACAGGGTCTCGGGGAGCTGTTTTTT. Amino acid sequence: CASGYIQGLGELFF.

J is TRBJ2-2 and V is TRBV1; the table's D call TRBD2 went unverified against the DNA. TRBV1 is annotated as a pseudogene. The CDR3 covers 19 residues. DNA for the CDR3: TGCACCAGCAGCCAAGACCTCCGGCGCGAGCGGGGTAGTCCCGGGGAGCTGTTTTTT. Its protein product is CTSSQDLRRERGSPGELFF.

V is TRBV5-1 and J is TRBJ2-1, with no clear D. This CDR3 is built from 15 residues. Germline CDR1 is SGHRS and CDR2 is YFSETQ. Trimming pared 0 bases from V and 9 bases from J, leaving 16 bases between. CDR3 nucleotides: TGCGCCAGCAGCTTGGCCGAGTTTCGCTCCGGTGAGCAGTTCTTC. Its protein is CASSLAEFRSGEQFF.

The chain is built from TRBV27 and TRBJ2-1; perhaps TRBD1 as D (5 bases). The CDR3 runs 15 residues. Trimming removed 2 bases at V and 4 bases at J, with 12 bases between. Per the germline V gene, CDR1 is MNHEY and CDR2 is SMNVEV (reference sequence). The CDR3 spells CASSLRVGAYNEQFF. The CDR3 DNA is TGTGCCAGCAGTTTAAGGGTTGGGGCTTACAATGAGCAGTTCTTC.

The chain carries TRBV6-1 and TRBJ2-7, with a weak D call TRBD2 (6 bases). This CDR3 region has 15 residues. The V gene lost 8 bases and the J gene lost 4 bases, with 21 bases spanning the gap. The V gene's germline CDR1 is MNHNS and CDR2 SASEGT. The CDR3 loop reads CASGGTGERQYEQYF. The DNA for the CDR3 is TGTGCCAGCGGAGGGACTGGTGAGCGACAGTACGAGCAGTACTTC.

This chain connects TRBV7-9 to TRBJ1-1; D is possibly TRBD1 (5 bases). Per the germline V gene, CDR1 is SEHNR and CDR2 is FQNEAQ (reference sequence). Trimming shortened V by 7 bases and J by 3 bases, and 12 bases separated the two germline ends. This CDR3 has 13 amino acids. The CDR3 bases are TGTGCCAGCACCCTGGGGGGGGACACTGAAGCTTTCTTT. The encoded protein is CASTLGGDTEAFF. Full variable domain (missing parts from reference TRBV7-9 and TRBJ1-1): DTGVSQNPRHKITKRGQNVTFRCDPISEHNRLYWYRQTLGQGPEFLTYFQNEAQLEKSRLLSDRFSAERPKGSFSTLEIQRTEQGDSAMYLCASTLGGDTEAFFGQGTRLTVV.

The chain uses TRBV19 and TRBJ2-7; TRBD1 agrees at 8 bases. The germline V gene encodes CDR1 LNHDA and CDR2 SQIVND (reference sequence). The length of the CDR3 is 14 residues. Losses at the gene ends were 10 bases for V and 0 bases for J; bases not matched to a gene: 8. CDR3 amino acids: CATRRTGSSYEQYF. CDR3 DNA sequence: TGTGCCACCCGCCGGACAGGGAGCTCCTACGAGCAGTACTTC.

This chain connects TRBV5-1 to TRBJ2-3; D is possibly TRBD2 (7 bases). The CDR3 is 16 residues long. V lost 0 bases and J 1 base, leaving 12 bases between the germline ends. Per the germline V gene, CDR1 is SGHRS and CDR2 is YFSETQ. The CDR3 loop is CASSLAGGLGTDTQYF. The CDR3 coding sequence is TGCGCCAGCAGCTTGGCCGGGGGGCTCGGCACAGATACGCAGTATTTT.

This rearrangement joins TRBV11-2 to TRBJ2-7; D is ambiguous. The CDR3 is 13 residues long. Trimming cost V 5 bases and J 3 bases, with 11 bases left between them. Germline-derived CDR1 and CDR2 are SGHAT and FQNNGV. The CDR3 here is CASSTSPIYEQYF. The CDR3 DNA sequence: TGTGCCAGCAGCACATCTCCGATCTACGAGCAGTACTTC.

V and J are TRBV6-6 and TRBJ2-1; 7 nucleotides align to TRBD2. The trim removed 0 bases at V and 10 bases at J, leaving 12 bases unmatched. Germline lookup yields CDR1 MNHNY and CDR2 SVGAGI (reference sequence). CDR3 length equals 16 residues. CDR3 bases: TGTGCCAGCAGTTACTCTGTGGGAGGGTCCTGGGGGGAGCAGTTCTTC. Its protein is CASSYSVGGSWGEQFF.

This clone was detected a few times. The chain carries TRBV19 and TRBJ2-3; the match to TRBD2 covers 12 bases. J was trimmed by 4 bases and V by 8 bases; bases with no gene match: 4. The CDR3 length is 14 residues. Germline CDR1 LNHDA, CDR2 SQIVND (reference sequence). The CDR3 DNA reads TGTGCCAGTTCTGGGACTAGCGGGTCAGATACGCAGTATTTT. Translated: CASSGTSGSDTQYF.

This chain uses TRBV4-1 with TRBJ2-3, with D unresolved. The ends were cut back, 1 base at V and 0 bases at J, with 8 bases in the middle. Per the germline V gene, CDR1 is MGHRA and CDR2 is YSYEKL. The CDR3 length is 15 residues. The CDR3: CASSQALSSTDTQYF. CDR3 nucleotide sequence: TGCGCCAGCAGCCAAGCCCTGAGTAGCACAGATACGCAGTATTTT.

The CDR3 region is CASTQPWTGRTEAFF. The CDR3, as DNA: TGTGCCAGTACCCAACCCTGGACAGGGAGGACTGAAGCTTTCTTT. V is TRBV19 and J is TRBJ1-1, with TRBD1 identical over 8 bases. The CDR3 consists of 15 residues. CDR1 and CDR2 (germline): LNHDA, SQIVND (reference sequence). V was pared by 7 bases and J by 5 bases, with 12 bases of the junction left unmatched.

This clone was seen once. The chain employs TRBV5-1 and TRBJ2-3, with D possibly being TRBD1 (5 bases). Trimming took 0 bases from V and 3 from J, leaving 5 bases between them. Germline V gene data show CDR1 as SGHRS and CDR2 as YFSETQ. The CDR3 consists of 13 residues. CDR3 amino acids: CASSLEGTDTQYF. In DNA form, the CDR3 reads TGCGCCAGCAGCTTGGAGGGGACAGATACGCAGTATTTT.

The chain couples TRBV18 to TRBJ2-7; TRBD2 matches 14 bases. The trim removed 5 bases at V and 2 bases at J, leaving 14 bases unmatched. The CDR3 is 19 amino acids. Germline CDR1 reads KGHSH; CDR2 reads LQKENI. The CDR3, as DNA: TGTGCCAGCTCATCGGGACTAGCGGGAGAGTTCCCTGGGGCCTACGAGCAGTACTTC. Translated: CASSSGLAGEFPGAYEQYF.

The chain links TRBV19 to TRBJ2-2; D perhaps matches TRBD1 (5 bases). Germline V gene data show CDR1 as LNHDA and CDR2 as SQIVND (reference sequence). Trimming removed 2 bases at V and 2 bases at J, with 6 bases between. CDR3 size: 14 residues. CDR3 protein: CASSIQGNTGELFF. CDR3 nucleotides: TGTGCCAGTAGTATACAGGGAAACACCGGGGAGCTGTTTTTT.

This clone has just a few counts. The rearrangement links TRBV5-1 to TRBJ1-1; no firm D call. CDR3 length equals 14 residues. Per the germline V gene, CDR1 is SGHRS and CDR2 is YFSETQ. V lost 0 bases and J 0 bases, leaving 6 bases between the germline ends. CDR3 in amino acids: CASSLGQVNTEAFF. CDR3 nucleotide sequence: TGCGCCAGCAGCTTGGGCCAGGTGAACACTGAAGCTTTCTTT.

V usage is TRBV9 and J usage is TRBJ1-2; no firm D call. There are 12 residues in the CDR3. V gave up 2 bases and J gave up 6 bases, with 8 bases separating them. CDR1 is SGDLS, CDR2 YYNGEE, per germline. This CDR3 is CASSVGAHGYTF. CDR3 coding DNA: TGTGCCAGCAGCGTCGGAGCACATGGCTACACCTTC.

The J gene is TRBJ2-3, the V gene TRBV20-1; D is uncertain. The CDR3 has 11 amino acids. Trimming shortened V by 3 bases and J by 1 base, and 2 bases separated the two germline ends. CDR1 is DFQATT and CDR2 is SNEGSKA in the germline V gene (reference sequence). The CDR3 coding sequence is TGCAGTGCTAGCGGCACAGATACGCAGTATTTT. It is translated as CSASGTDTQYF.

The chain employs TRBV7-2 and TRBJ1-3, with 10 bases identical to TRBD1. The CDR3 is 16 residues long. Germline CDR1 SGHTA, CDR2 FQGNSA. V lost 3 bases to trimming and J lost 0 bases; unmatched junction nucleotides: 2. CDR3 sequence: CASSLDRGASGNTIYF. The CDR3, as DNA: TGTGCCAGCAGCTTGGACAGGGGGGCCTCTGGAAACACCATATATTTT.

The V call is TRBV28, the J call TRBJ2-1; maybe TRBD2 (6 bases). Germline CDR1 reads MDHEN; CDR2 reads SYDVKM. The V gene lost 4 bases and the J gene lost 7 bases, with 11 bases spanning the gap. The CDR3 runs 13 residues. CDR3 in DNA: TGTGCCAGCAGTTGGGGGAGGAAAAATGAGCAGTTCTTC. Amino acids: CASSWGRKNEQFF.

The gene calls are TRBV9 and TRBJ2-2; 9 positions agree with TRBD2. V gave up 0 bases and J gave up 4 bases; unmatched junction bases: 7. CDR1 and CDR2 (germline): SGDLS, YYNGEE. This CDR3 has 17 residues. In DNA, the CDR3 is TGTGCCAGCAGCGTAGCAGGGCTAGCGGGAATCACCGGGGAGCTGTTTTTT. Amino acid sequence: CASSVAGLAGITGELFF.